The 17 T cell receptor beta chains given below trace back to one sample, sequenced in a study of post-analysis software for immune sequencing data. Study results and caveats: The five TRBV segments detected at higher frequency in patients than in controls included TRBV5-6, TRBV5-1 and TRBV20-1.

These receptors are not linked to any known antigen. TCR beta cDNA libraries included unique molecular identifiers. TCRdb recomputed calls from the PCR reads with MiXCR, one row per CDR3 protein. The table has 500,000 to 600,000 distinct CDR3 sequences, about 40% seen once. Sequenced sample: blood. The origin of the receptors is a girl aged 5 to 17 with multiple sclerosis.

This clonotype has only a few counts. The chain employs TRBV7-9 and TRBJ1-2; unclear D gene. V lost 6 bases and J 7 bases, leaving 15 bases between the germline ends. Germline-derived CDR1 and CDR2 are SEHNR and FQNEAQ (reference sequence). The CDR3 loop spans 13 amino acids. The CDR3 DNA reads TGTGCCAGCAGTCCCGGGGATAGTGGTGGCTACACCTTC. This encodes CASSPGDSGGYTF.

The genes are TRBV29-1 and TRBJ2-7; perhaps TRBD1 as D (5 bases). The germline V and J ends were trimmed by 3 bases and 2 bases, with 11 bases remaining between them. Germline V CDR1 and CDR2: SQVTM, ANQGSEA. The CDR3 runs 13 residues. The CDR3 loop is CSVEVTEPYEQYF. In nucleotides, the CDR3 is TGCAGCGTTGAGGTGACAGAACCCTACGAGCAGTACTTC.

This clonotype was seen a few times. This sequence joins TRBV29-1 and TRBJ2-5, with D unresolved. Trimming took 4 bases from V and 2 from J, leaving 8 bases between them. Germline CDR1 reads SQVTM; CDR2 reads ANQGSEA. This CDR3 is 12 amino acids long. CDR3 bases: TGCAGCGTTGGGGCGGTACAAGAGACCCAGTACTTC. Its translation: CSVGAVQETQYF.

This chain links TRBV5-1 with TRBJ2-7, with a tentative D call TRBD1 (5 bases). The germline CDR1 and CDR2 sequences are SGHRS and YFSETQ. The CDR3 loop spans 14 amino acids. The ends were cut back, 4 bases at V and 5 bases at J, with 16 bases in the middle. In DNA form, the CDR3 reads TGCGCCAGCAGCCCACTGAGGCAGGGTAACGAGCAGTACTTC. Residues: CASSPLRQGNEQYF.

This clonotype was observed a few times. The chain carries TRBV5-1 and TRBJ2-7; 10 bases are shared with TRBD1. The CDR3 is made up of 15 amino acids. Germline V lookup: CDR1 SGHRS, CDR2 YFSETQ. V gave up 4 bases and J gave up 4 bases; unmatched junction bases: 8. The CDR3 DNA reads TGCGCCAGCAGCCCGGGACAGGGGAAACCTTACGAGCAGTACTTC. Translated, it gives CASSPGQGKPYEQYF.

V usage is TRBV20-1 and J usage is TRBJ1-5; TRBD1 might be the D (6 bases). CDR1 is DFQATT and CDR2 is SNEGSKA in the germline V gene (reference sequence). V lost 0 bases, J lost 5 bases, and 14 bases lay in between. The CDR3 loop spans 15 amino acids. The CDR3 nucleotides are TGCAGTGCTAGAGAGGGACGGGGGGCTCATCAGCCCCAGCATTTT. It specifies CSAREGRGAHQPQHF.

The chain carries TRBV5-1 and TRBJ1-2, with D possibly matching TRBD1 (6 bases). Germline CDR1 is SGHRS and CDR2 is YFSETQ. The CDR3 length is 15 residues. Trimming cost V 0 bases and J 8 bases, with 17 bases left between them. This chain's CDR3 is CASSLDQPGVGGYTF. The CDR3 DNA follows: TGCGCCAGCAGCTTGGACCAACCAGGGGTCGGGGGCTACACCTTC.

In this sample, this clonotype turned up once. CDR3 protein: CASSPALEAFF. CDR3 in DNA: TGTGCCAGCAGCCCGGCACTGGAAGCTTTCTTT. The chain combines TRBV7-9 with TRBJ1-1, with D hard to call. CDR3 length equals 11 residues. CDR1 SEHNR and CDR2 FQNEAQ come from the germline V gene (reference sequence). Deletions cut 5 bases from V and 8 bases from J, with 9 bases between.

The rearrangement joins TRBV4-2 to TRBJ1-4; perhaps TRBD1 as D (6 bases). The CDR3 runs to 19 residues. Germline V gene data show CDR1 as LGHNA and CDR2 as YNFKEQ. V lost 1 base and J lost 0, with 18 bases in between. CDR3 residues: CASSQVGRGYGATNEKLFF. The CDR3 DNA sequence: TGTGCCAGCAGCCAAGTGGGCAGGGGATATGGAGCAACTAATGAAAAACTGTTTTTT.

The chain is built from TRBV5-5 and TRBJ1-2; a possible D gene is TRBD1 (5 bases). The germline V gene has CDR1 SGHKS and CDR2 YYEKEE (reference sequence). Trimming left V 2 bases short and J 3 bases short, with 11 bases between. This CDR3 comprises 14 residues. The CDR3 here is CASSFPGTHYGYTF. DNA of the CDR3: TGTGCCAGCAGCTTTCCCGGGACGCACTATGGCTACACCTTC.

This clonotype has a handful of counts. This rearrangement joins TRBV25-1 to TRBJ2-5, with D perhaps being TRBD1 or TRBD2 (5 bases each). CDR1 and CDR2 (germline): MGHDK, SYGVNS. The CDR3 sequence is 15 residues long. V was clipped by 5 bases and J by 3 bases, with 16 bases between them. The CDR3 reads CASSREGRWEETQYF. In DNA form, the CDR3 reads TGTGCCAGCAGTAGAGAGGGACGGTGGGAAGAGACCCAGTACTTC.

This chain connects TRBV2 to TRBJ2-1; D possibly corresponds to TRBD2 (6 bases). The CDR3 runs to 15 residues. The germline gives CDR1 SNHLY, CDR2 FYNNEI. The V end was cut by 8 bases, the J end by 1 base, with 15 bases between. The CDR3 loop reads CASRGSRGSYNEQFF. The CDR3 region has the DNA TGTGCCAGCCGGGGGTCGCGAGGGTCCTACAATGAGCAGTTCTTC.

This clonotype appeared a few times. The V call is TRBV7-9, the J call TRBJ2-1, with 12 bases lining up with TRBD2. The junction had 0 bases not matched to a gene; V was cut back by 4 bases and J by 2 bases. CDR1 is SEHNR and CDR2 is FQNEAQ in the germline V gene (reference sequence). This CDR3 is 15 amino acids long. As DNA, the CDR3 is TGTGCCAGCAGCTCTAGCGGGAGGGCCTACAATGAGCAGTTCTTC. Translation: CASSSSGRAYNEQFF.

The chain recombines TRBV20-1 with TRBJ2-6; D remains ambiguous. The germline V gene has CDR1 DFQATT and CDR2 SNEGSKA (reference sequence). CDR3 size: 14 residues. V was cut by 2 bases and J by 0 bases, with 5 bases left in between. The CDR3 reads CSARSASGANVLTF. CDR3 sequence (DNA): TGCAGTGCTAGATCAGCCTCTGGGGCCAACGTCCTGACTTTC.

This chain joins TRBV5-1 and TRBJ2-5; TRBD1 matches at 8 bases. The J call may be faulty, since TRBJ2-7 better matches the DNA end. The CDR3 length is 16 residues. Germline-derived CDR1 and CDR2 are SGHRS and YFSETQ. The CDR3 reads CASSLALGTGLYEQYF. The CDR3 nucleotides are TGCGCCAGCAGCCTAGCTTTGGGGACAGGACTCTACGAGCAGTACTTC.

Many counts were recorded for this clonotype. This chain links TRBV6-5 with TRBJ2-7; 12 bases are a match to TRBD2. The V gene end was trimmed by 4 bases and the J gene end by 3 bases; junction bases not matched to a gene: 1. CDR1 and CDR2 (germline): MNHEY, SVGAGI. The CDR3 extends over 14 amino acids. The CDR3: CASSLGLAGYEQYF. The CDR3 DNA reads as TGTGCCAGCAGTTTGGGACTAGCGGGCTACGAGCAGTACTTC.

The rearrangement uses TRBV27 and TRBJ1-4; the D gene is possibly TRBD1 (6 bases). The germline V and J ends were trimmed by 2 bases and 6 bases, with 13 bases remaining between them. Germline loops: CDR1 MNHEY, CDR2 SMNVEV (reference sequence). The CDR3 is made up of 15 amino acids. The DNA of the CDR3 is TGTGCCAGCAGTTTAACGCCAGGGGACTATGAAAAACTGTTTTTT. It specifies CASSLTPGDYEKLFF.